This T cell receptor (beta chain) originates from a study of cytomegalovirus exposure and HLA in healthy donors. Findings and caveats of the study: A prior analysis recorded that most TCR beta V segments were productive about 87% or about 30% of the time.

It was with 60 Vbeta and 13 Jbeta primers that the PCR ran. TCRdb keeps only in-frame clones here, not all; method: immunoSEQ multiplex PCR. The data show 170,000 or so clones, roughly four fifths seen once. On this clone: Its antigen is still unknown.

Looked up from germline, CDR1 is MDHEN and CDR2 is SYDVKM. The ends lost 1 base at V and 6 bases at J; junction bases unmatched: 16. This CDR3 is built from 21 residues. The sequenced sample consisted of PBMCs. This clonotype was sampled from a man aged 45 to 65 in good health and CMV-seronegative. The V and J genes are TRBV28 and TRBJ2-2; 14 bases map to TRBD2. The DNA for the CDR3 is TGTGCCAGCAGTTTATTTTCCCGGTGGACTAGCGGGAGGCGAACGGCCGGGGAGCTGTTTTTT. It encodes CASSLFSRWTSGRRTAGELFF.